One and the same sample provided the 26 T cell receptor beta chains below, sequenced in a study of cytomegalovirus exposure and HLA in healthy donors. The PCR contained 60 Vbeta and 13 Jbeta primers. Assay used: immunoSEQ multiplex PCR; TCRdb lists only in-frame clones, some missing. The sample carries 170,000 or so clones, 77% recorded once. The sample taken for sequencing was PBMCs. The source of these receptors is a woman aged 25 to 39 in good health and CMV-seropositive.

The table lists this clone with a few counts. The J gene is TRBJ2-7, the V gene TRBV6-5, with 9 bases identical to TRBD2. The CDR3 runs 16 residues. V gave up 2 bases and J gave up 2 bases; unmatched junction bases: 7. CDR1 MNHEY and CDR2 SVGAGI come from the germline V gene. CDR3 in DNA: TGTGCCAGCAGTTACCTCAGCGGGAGGAAGGCCTACGAGCAGTACTTC. It encodes CASSYLSGRKAYEQYF.

This clone appeared a few times. The rearrangement joins TRBV7-2 to TRBJ2-7; 15 bases match TRBD2. Per the germline V gene, CDR1 is SGHTA and CDR2 is FQGNSA. This CDR3 spans 15 amino acids. The ends lost 10 bases at V and 4 bases at J; junction bases unmatched: 8. The CDR3 region is CATGLAGGPGYEQYF. In DNA form, the CDR3 reads TGTGCCACAGGACTAGCGGGAGGGCCCGGGTACGAGCAGTACTTC.

V gene TRBV27 combines with J gene TRBJ1-5; D is unresolved. The CDR3 consists of 15 residues. Germline loops: CDR1 MNHEY, CDR2 SMNVEV (reference sequence). Trimming left V 6 bases short and J 1 base short, with 13 bases between. The CDR3: CASRITELSNQPQHF. CDR3 DNA sequence: TGTGCCAGCAGAATTACAGAATTGAGCAATCAGCCCCAGCATTTT.

The chain carries TRBV28 and TRBJ2-7, with D possibly TRBD2 on 7 matching bases. Trimming cost V 5 bases and J 1 base, with 12 bases left between them. The CDR3 length is 14 residues. Germline CDR1 is MDHEN and CDR2 is SYDVKM. CDR3 nucleotides: TGTGCCAGCAGTGGGGGGGCTTTTTCCTACGAGCAGTACTTC. It specifies CASSGGAFSYEQYF.

The chain couples TRBV7-3 to TRBJ2-5; 7 positions agree with TRBD1. This CDR3 is 13 amino acids long. From germline, CDR1 is SGHTA and CDR2 FQGTGA. Trimming cost V 3 bases and J 2 bases; bases outside gene matches: 0. CDR3 in DNA: TGTGCCAGCAGCTTGGACAGGCAAGAGACCCAGTACTTC. It specifies CASSLDRQETQYF. Supplemented by reference TRBV7-3 and TRBJ2-5, the full variable domain reads GAGVSQTPSNKVTEKGKYVELRCDPISGHTALYWYRQSLGQGPEFLIYFQGTGAADDSGLPNDRFFAVRPEGSVSTLKIQRTERGDSAVYLCASSLDRQETQYFGPGTRLLVL.

The chain recombines TRBV18 with TRBJ1-2; TRBD1 aligns across 10 bases. Germline CDR1 reads KGHSH; CDR2 reads LQKENI. V lost 4 bases and J lost 8; bases outside the gene matches: 7. The CDR3 sequence is 14 residues long. CDR3 region: CASSRDRGDGGYTF. CDR3 nucleotide sequence: TGTGCCAGCTCACGGGACAGGGGTGATGGGGGCTACACCTTC.

The rearrangement uses TRBV7-6 and TRBJ2-5, with 8 bases aligning to TRBD2. V shed 0 bases, J shed 1 base, and the junction held 1 base outside the gene matches. Germline CDR1 reads SGHVS; CDR2 reads FNYEAQ. This CDR3 has 15 residues. The CDR3 DNA reads as TGTGCCAGCAGCTTAGCGCGGGGGGCCCAAGAGACCCAGTACTTC. Protein product: CASSLARGAQETQYF. The whole variable domain, filled in from reference TRBV7-6 and TRBJ2-5, reads GAGVSQSPRYKVTKRGQDVALRCDPISGHVSLYWYRQALGQGPEFLTYFNYEAQQDKSGLPNDRFSAERPEGSISTLTIQRTEQRDSAMYRCASSLARGAQETQYFGPGTRLLVL.

This chain links TRBV5-1 with TRBJ2-2; 11 bases line up with TRBD2. V lost 3 bases and J lost 8; bases outside the gene matches: 9. The germline V gene has CDR1 SGHRS and CDR2 YFSETQ. The CDR3 runs 16 residues. The CDR3 sequence: CASSWTTSGSRGELFF. The CDR3 DNA reads as TGCGCCAGCAGCTGGACAACTAGCGGGAGTCGTGGGGAGCTGTTTTTT.

The chain links TRBV7-9 to TRBJ2-1, with TRBD1 as a possible D gene (6 bases). The V end was cut by 5 bases, the J end by 4 bases, with 15 bases between. Germline V lookup: CDR1 SEHNR, CDR2 FQNEAQ (reference sequence). The CDR3 sequence is 15 residues long. CDR3 protein: CASSPLGQSYNEQFF. In DNA form, the CDR3 reads TGTGCCAGCAGCCCCCTAGGACAGAGTTACAATGAGCAGTTCTTC. Supplemented by reference TRBV7-9 and TRBJ2-1, the full variable domain reads DTGVSQNPRHKITKRGQNVTFRCDPISEHNRLYWYRQTLGQGPEFLTYFQNEAQLEKSRLLSDRFSAERPKGSFSTLEIQRTEQGDSAMYLCASSPLGQSYNEQFFGPGTRLTVL.

This clone came up a few times. V gene TRBV5-6 combines with J gene TRBJ1-5; perhaps TRBD1 as D (5 bases). CDR1 is SGHDT and CDR2 is YYEEEE in the germline V gene. This CDR3 spans 17 amino acids. Trimming took 4 bases from V and 2 from J, leaving 19 bases between them. The CDR3 bases are TGTGCCAGCAGCCACCAAGACGGCAGGGTGGGCAATCAGCCCCAGCATTTT. Translating it yields CASSHQDGRVGNQPQHF.

CDR3 loop: CASSYSTGDGYEQYF. In DNA, the CDR3 is TGTGCCAGCAGTTACTCGACAGGGGATGGGTACGAGCAGTACTTC. V is TRBV6-5 and J is TRBJ2-7, with 8 bases that match TRBD1. Trimming cost V 0 bases and J 4 bases; bases outside gene matches: 5. Germline V CDR1 and CDR2: MNHEY, SVGAGI. The CDR3 sequence is 15 residues long.

This clone was seen more than once but under ten times. The rearrangement joins TRBV7-6 to TRBJ1-2; D call uncertain. CDR3 length equals 15 residues. V was clipped by 4 bases and J by 1 base, with 13 bases between them. CDR1 is SGHVS and CDR2 is FNYEAQ in the germline V gene. CDR3 region: CASSSQAGINYGYTF. CDR3 DNA: TGTGCCAGCAGCTCCCAGGCAGGAATTAACTATGGCTACACCTTC.

The chain links TRBV5-4 to TRBJ2-3; possibly TRBD2 for D (7 bases). The ends were cut back, 3 bases at V and 5 bases at J, with 19 bases in the middle. The CDR3 extends over 16 amino acids. Per germline, CDR1 SGHNT and CDR2 YYREEE (reference sequence). CDR3: CASSSMGAGVRDTQYF. The CDR3 coding sequence is TGTGCCAGCAGCTCCATGGGGGCGGGAGTGAGAGATACGCAGTATTTT.

This clone was observed a few times. The gene calls are TRBV7-9 and TRBJ1-1; 10 bases are a match to TRBD1. Germline CDR1 reads SEHNR; CDR2 reads FQNEAQ (reference sequence). The CDR3 extends over 15 amino acids. V shed 5 bases and J 10 bases; nucleotides not matched to a gene: 13. The chain's CDR3 is CASSRTGTGVPGAFF. Written as DNA, the CDR3 is TGTGCCAGCAGCAGAACCGGGACAGGGGTCCCCGGAGCTTTCTTT. The whole variable domain, remainder taken from reference TRBV7-9 and TRBJ1-1, is DTGVSQNPRHKITKRGQNVTFRCDPISEHNRLYWYRQTLGQGPEFLTYFQNEAQLEKSRLLSDRFSAERPKGSFSTLEIQRTEQGDSAMYLCASSRTGTGVPGAFFGQGTRLTVV.

V and J are TRBV5-4 and TRBJ2-2; 7 positions agree with TRBD1. Looked up from germline, CDR1 is SGHNT and CDR2 is YYREEE (reference sequence). The CDR3 is 15 amino acids. Trimming at V came to 4 bases and at J to 1 base, leaving 4 bases not matched to a gene. The CDR3 DNA sequence: TGTGCCAGCAGCCTAAGGACAGGGAACACCGGGGAGCTGTTTTTT. Amino acid sequence: CASSLRTGNTGELFF.

This rearrangement joins TRBV7-6 to TRBJ2-3, with 14 bases identical to TRBD2. Germline V CDR1 and CDR2: SGHVS, FNYEAQ. V gave up 5 bases and J gave up 4 bases; unmatched junction bases: 20. There are 21 residues in the CDR3. The CDR3 sequence: CASSPLEFRSGLAGVPDTQYF. CDR3 nucleotide sequence: TGTGCCAGCAGCCCCCTCGAATTCAGGTCGGGACTAGCGGGAGTCCCAGATACGCAGTATTTT.

The rearrangement links TRBV5-4 to TRBJ1-3; D unresolved. There are 15 residues in the CDR3. Looked up from germline, CDR1 is SGHNT and CDR2 is YYREEE (reference sequence). V lost 3 bases to trimming and J lost 0 bases, with 10 bases between them. The CDR3: CASSSTGSSGNTIYF. The CDR3 bases are TGTGCCAGCAGCTCGACGGGGAGCTCTGGAAACACCATATATTTT. Drawing the rest from reference TRBV5-4 and TRBJ1-3, the complete variable domain is ETGVTQSPTHLIKTRGQQVTLRCSSQSGHNTVSWYQQALGQGPQFIFQYYREEENGRGNFPPRFSGLQFPNYSSELNVNALELDDSALYLCASSSTGSSGNTIYFGEGSWLTVV.

This chain uses TRBV5-1 with TRBJ2-5, with TRBD2 as a possible D gene (5 bases). CDR3 length: 15 amino acids. The germline gives CDR1 SGHRS, CDR2 YFSETQ. Trimming took off 4 bases at V and 5 bases at J, with 18 bases between the two ends. The CDR3 bases are TGCGCCAGCAGCCCTGCGGGTCAAAGATCGGAGACCCAGTACTTC. Translation: CASSPAGQRSETQYF.

CDR3 in DNA: TGCGCCAGCAGCTTAGACAGGGGGAACTATGGCTACACCTTC. Protein sequence: CASSLDRGNYGYTF. J is TRBJ1-2 and V is TRBV5-1; 9 bases match TRBD1. The germline V gene has CDR1 SGHRS and CDR2 YFSETQ. With V trimmed by 2 bases and J by 2 bases, 1 base remained unmatched. This CDR3 region has 14 residues.

The chain has TRBV5-1 and TRBJ1-2; TRBD1 matches at 8 bases. The trim removed 0 bases at V and 2 bases at J, leaving 3 bases unmatched. This CDR3 comprises 15 residues. Per the germline V gene, CDR1 is SGHRS and CDR2 is YFSETQ. CDR3 DNA: TGCGCCAGCAGCTTGGGGACAGGGACAAACTATGGCTACACCTTC. This gives the protein CASSLGTGTNYGYTF.

The chain is built from TRBV5-4 and TRBJ2-7; possibly TRBD1 for D (5 bases). Looked up from germline, CDR1 is SGHNT and CDR2 is YYREEE (reference sequence). The V and J ends lost 4 bases and 0 bases respectively, with 14 bases between them. The CDR3 contains 15 residues. The CDR3, as DNA: TGTGCCAGCAGCAAAGGGGATCGTCACTCCTACGAGCAGTACTTC. Amino acids: CASSKGDRHSYEQYF.

The chain joins TRBV9 to TRBJ1-2; D call uncertain. This CDR3 has 17 residues. V shed 3 bases and J shed 6 bases, with 24 bases lying between them. Germline CDR1 and CDR2: SGDLS and YYNGEE. The CDR3 loop is CASSANLGNGLFNGYTF. CDR3 bases: TGTGCCAGCAGCGCAAACCTGGGGAACGGACTATTCAATGGCTACACCTTC.

The CDR3 sequence: CASSPDREIGPQHF. CDR3 in DNA: TGTGCCAGCAGCCCGGACAGAGAAATAGGGCCCCAGCATTTT. The chain uses TRBV7-9 and TRBJ1-5, with D possibly TRBD1 on 6 matching bases. There are 14 residues in the CDR3. V was trimmed by 5 bases and J by 9 bases, leaving 17 bases between them. CDR1 SEHNR and CDR2 FQNEAQ come from the germline V gene (reference sequence).

The V gene is TRBV27, the J gene TRBJ1-1; 7 nucleotides match TRBD1. The germline CDR1 and CDR2 sequences are MNHEY and SMNVEV (reference sequence). The ends lost 4 bases at V and 2 bases at J; junction bases unmatched: 4. There are 14 residues in the CDR3. CDR3 bases: TGTGCCAGCAGTTGGAGGGGGCCCAACACTGAAGCTTTCTTT. Encoded protein: CASSWRGPNTEAFF.

The chain uses TRBV28 and TRBJ1-3, with D hard to call. Trimming took 2 bases from V and 0 from J, leaving 5 bases between them. CDR1 is MDHEN, CDR2 SYDVKM, per germline. The CDR3 loop spans 14 amino acids. The CDR3 nucleotides are TGTGCCAGCAGTTTAAGGAGCTCTGGAAACACCATATATTTT. As protein: CASSLRSSGNTIYF. The complete variable domain, with remaining parts taken from reference TRBV28 and TRBJ1-3, reads DVKVTQSSRYLVKRTGEKVFLECVQDMDHENMFWYRQDPGLGLRLIYFSYDVKMKEKGDIPEGYSVSREKKERFSLILESASTNQTSMYLCASSLRSSGNTIYFGEGSWLTVV.

This clone has only one observation. The rearrangement links TRBV2 to TRBJ2-2; 7 bases map to TRBD1. CDR1 is SNHLY, CDR2 FYNNEI, per germline. The V and J ends lost 5 bases and 9 bases, in that order; junction bases with no gene match: 6. The CDR3 totals 13 residues. The CDR3 loop reads CASSFTGARELFF. In nucleotides, the CDR3 is TGTGCCAGCAGTTTTACAGGGGCACGGGAGCTGTTTTTT.